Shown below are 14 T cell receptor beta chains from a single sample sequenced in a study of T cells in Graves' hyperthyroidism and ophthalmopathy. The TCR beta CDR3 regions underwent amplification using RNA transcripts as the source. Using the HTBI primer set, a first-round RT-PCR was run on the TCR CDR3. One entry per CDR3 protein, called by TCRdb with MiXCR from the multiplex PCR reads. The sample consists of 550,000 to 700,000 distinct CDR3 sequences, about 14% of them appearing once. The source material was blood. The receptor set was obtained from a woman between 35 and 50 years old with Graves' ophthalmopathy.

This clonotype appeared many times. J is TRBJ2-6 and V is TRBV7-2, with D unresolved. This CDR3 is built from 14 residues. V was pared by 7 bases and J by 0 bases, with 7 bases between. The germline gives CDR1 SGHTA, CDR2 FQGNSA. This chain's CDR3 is CASIQSSGANVLTF. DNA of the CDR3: TGTGCCAGCATCCAGAGCTCTGGGGCCAACGTCCTGACTTTC.

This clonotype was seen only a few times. The CDR3: CAWSGGDSSGYTF. In nucleotides, the CDR3 is TGTGCCTGGAGTGGTGGGGACTCTTCGGGCTACACCTTC. The chain links TRBV30 to TRBJ1-2; D might be TRBD1 (5 bases). Trimming stripped 1 base from V and 8 bases from J, with 14 bases between. The CDR3 consists of 13 residues. CDR1 and CDR2 from the germline V gene are GTSNPN and SVGIG (reference sequence).

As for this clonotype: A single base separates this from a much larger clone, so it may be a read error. CDR3 sequence reads: CASSSSGIDTWELFF. CDR3 sequence (DNA): TGTGCCAGCAGTTCTAGCGGGATCGACACCTGGGAGCTGTTTTTT. V usage is TRBV12-3 or TRBV12-4 and J usage is TRBJ2-2; TRBD2 aligns across 9 bases. The CDR3 covers 15 residues.

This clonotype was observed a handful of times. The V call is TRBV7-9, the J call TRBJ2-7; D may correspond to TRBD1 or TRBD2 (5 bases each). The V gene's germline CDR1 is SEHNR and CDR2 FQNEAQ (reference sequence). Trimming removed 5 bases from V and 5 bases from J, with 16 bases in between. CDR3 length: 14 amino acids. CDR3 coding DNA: TGTGCCAGCAGCCGGGACCAATTGGGGGACGAGCAGTACTTC. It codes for CASSRDQLGDEQYF.

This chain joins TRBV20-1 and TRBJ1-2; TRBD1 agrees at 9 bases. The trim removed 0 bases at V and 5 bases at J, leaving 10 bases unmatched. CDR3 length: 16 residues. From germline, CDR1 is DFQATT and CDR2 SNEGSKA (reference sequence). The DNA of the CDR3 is TGCAGTGCTAGAGATAGGGGGACAGGGACAGGGTATGGCTACACCTTC. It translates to CSARDRGTGTGYGYTF.

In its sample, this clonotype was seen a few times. This CDR3 reads CASSPRTVQETQYF. CDR3 DNA: TGTGCCAGCAGCCCCCGGACGGTCCAAGAGACCCAGTACTTC. This chain links TRBV7-9 with TRBJ2-5, with unresolved D. V shed 5 bases and J shed 1 base, with 11 bases lying between them. The germline V gene has CDR1 SEHNR and CDR2 FQNEAQ (reference sequence). The CDR3 length is 14 residues.

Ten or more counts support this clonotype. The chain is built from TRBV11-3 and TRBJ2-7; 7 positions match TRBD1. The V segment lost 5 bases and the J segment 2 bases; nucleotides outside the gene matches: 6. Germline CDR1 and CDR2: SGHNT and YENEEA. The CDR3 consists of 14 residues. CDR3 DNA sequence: TGTGCCAGCAGCCACGGGGACAGCACCTACGAGCAGTACTTC. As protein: CASSHGDSTYEQYF. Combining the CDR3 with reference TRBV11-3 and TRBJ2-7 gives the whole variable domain EAGVVQSPRYKIIEKKQPVAFWCNPISGHNTLYWYLQNLGQGPELLIRYENEEAVDDSQLPKDRFSAERLKGVDSTLKIQPAELGDSAVYLCASSHGDSTYEQYFGPGTRLTVT.

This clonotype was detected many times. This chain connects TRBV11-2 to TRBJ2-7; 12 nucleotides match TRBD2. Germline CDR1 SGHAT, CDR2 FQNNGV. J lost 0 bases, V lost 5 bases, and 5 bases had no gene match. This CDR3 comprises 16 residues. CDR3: CASSRTSGTPSYEQYF. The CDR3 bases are TGTGCCAGCAGCCGGACTAGCGGGACACCCTCCTACGAGCAGTACTTC.

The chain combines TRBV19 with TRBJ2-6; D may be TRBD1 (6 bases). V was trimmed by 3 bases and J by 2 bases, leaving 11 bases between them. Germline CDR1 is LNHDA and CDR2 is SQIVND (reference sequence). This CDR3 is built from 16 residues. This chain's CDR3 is CASSIGAGAGANVLTF. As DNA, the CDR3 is TGTGCCAGTAGTATTGGGGCAGGGGCTGGGGCCAACGTCCTGACTTTC.

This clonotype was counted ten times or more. The CDR3 DNA follows: TGTGCCAGCAGCGAAAACAGGGGGGGCGGGGAGCTGTTTTTT. Translated, it gives CASSENRGGGELFF. V gene TRBV6-1 combines with J gene TRBJ2-2, with D possibly TRBD1 on 8 matching bases. In germline, CDR1 is MNHNS, CDR2 SASEGT. The V end lost 6 bases, the J end lost 7 bases, and 15 bases lay between the germline ends. The CDR3 runs 14 residues.

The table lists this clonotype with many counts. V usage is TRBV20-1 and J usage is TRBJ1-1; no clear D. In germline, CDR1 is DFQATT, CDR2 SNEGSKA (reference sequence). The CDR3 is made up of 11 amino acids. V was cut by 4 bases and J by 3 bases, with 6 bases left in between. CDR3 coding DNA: TGCAGTGCTACGGGGTACACTGAAGCTTTCTTT. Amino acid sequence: CSATGYTEAFF.

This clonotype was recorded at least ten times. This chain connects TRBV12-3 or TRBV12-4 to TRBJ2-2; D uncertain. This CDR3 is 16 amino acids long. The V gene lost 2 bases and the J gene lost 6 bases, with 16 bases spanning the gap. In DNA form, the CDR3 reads TGTGCCAGCAGTTTATTATACAGATCGGCCCCCGGGGAGCTGTTTTTT. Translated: CASSLLYRSAPGELFF.

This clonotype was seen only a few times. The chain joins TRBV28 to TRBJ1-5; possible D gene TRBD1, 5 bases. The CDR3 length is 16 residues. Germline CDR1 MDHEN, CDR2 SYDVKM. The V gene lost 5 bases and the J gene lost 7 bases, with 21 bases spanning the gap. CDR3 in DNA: TGTGCCAGCAGTGTTGGCGGGACCCCCGGGTGGCAGCCCCAGCATTTT. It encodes CASSVGGTPGWQPQHF.

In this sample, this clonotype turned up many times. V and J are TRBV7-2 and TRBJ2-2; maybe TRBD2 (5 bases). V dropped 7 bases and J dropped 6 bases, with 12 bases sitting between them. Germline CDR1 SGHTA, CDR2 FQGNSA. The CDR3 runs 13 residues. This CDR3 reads CASIERSPGELFF. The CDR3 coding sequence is TGTGCCAGCATCGAGCGGTCTCCCGGGGAGCTGTTTTTT.